These T cell receptor beta chains were read from a single sample in a study of blood T cell repertoires in COVID-19. TCRdb keeps only in-frame clones here, not all; method: immunoSEQ multiplex PCR. The repertoire holds nearly 100,000 clones, with approximately 84% as singletons. The sample consisted of peripheral blood. The receptors come from a man between 65 and 85 years old with acute or convalescent COVID-19. The CDR3 runs from the conserved cysteine through the conserved F or W. A D gene is named only where the DNA matches it firmly. Rows give clone size only sometimes, using once, few, many, or a class for an expanded clone.

.,TRBJ1-6,.,TRBV2,CASSEWSSYNSPLHF,TGTGCCAGCAGTGAATGGAGCTCCTATAATTCACCCCTCCACTTT
few,TRBJ2-1,.,TRBV7-8,CASSSLGGAQRTYNEQFF,TGTGCCAGCAGCTCCCTTGGGGGGGCCCAACGTACCTACAATGAGCAGTTCTTC
few,TRBJ2-7,.,TRBV7-9,CASSSRQGGSYEQYF,TGTGCCAGCAGCTCCCGACAGGGAGGCTCCTACGAGCAGTACTTC
.,TRBJ2-1,TRBD2,TRBV7-2,CASSSSRGSSYNEQFF,TGTGCCAGCAGCTCGAGTCGCGGGAGCTCCTACAATGAGCAGTTCTTC
.,TRBJ2-7,TRBD2,TRBV11-2,CASSPSGGVAYEQYF,TGTGCCAGCAGCCCTTCGGGGGGGGTGGCCTACGAGCAGTACTTC
.,TRBJ1-1,.,TRBV20-1,CSASIPQGNTEAFF,TGCAGTGCTAGTATACCCCAGGGGAACACTGAAGCTTTCTTT
.,TRBJ1-3,TRBD1,TRBV7-2,CASSTRQGTAGNTIYF,TGTGCCAGCAGCACGCGACAGGGGACAGCTGGAAACACCATATATTTT
.,TRBJ2-7,TRBD2,TRBV4-3,CASSQGGGLDEQYF,TGCGCCAGCAGCCAAGGCGGGGGGCTCGACGAGCAGTACTTC
once,TRBJ2-7,.,TRBV7-2,CASSSAGPYEQYF,TGTGCCAGCAGTTCAGCGGGCCCCTACGAGCAGTACTTC
.,TRBJ2-5,.,TRBV7-2,CASRLSGVETQYF,TGTGCCAGCCGATTGTCAGGGGTAGAGACCCAGTACTTC
.,TRBJ2-7,TRBD1,TRBV2,CASTSIPGQGLLQTYEQYF,TGTGCCAGCACCTCCATCCCGGGACAGGGGCTCCTTCAGACCTACGAGCAGTACTTC
once,TRBJ2-7,.,TRBV7-9,CASSGRISYEQYF,TGTGCCAGCAGCGGGAGGATTTCCTACGAGCAGTACTTC
.,TRBJ2-1,TRBD2,TRBV29-1,CSVDGTSGSSYNEQFF,TGCAGCGTTGACGGGACTAGCGGAAGCTCCTACAATGAGCAGTTCTTC
once,TRBJ2-7,TRBD2,TRBV28,CASSPGTSRSYEQYF,TGTGCCAGCAGTCCTGGGACTAGCCGGTCCTACGAGCAGTACTTC
.,TRBJ1-4,TRBD1,TRBV6-1,CASSEVGTGGEKLFF,TGTGCCAGCAGTGAAGTTGGGACAGGGGGTGAAAAACTGTTTTTT
.,TRBJ2-4,TRBD1,TRBV30,CAWRTGGGNIQYF,TGTGCCTGGCGAACAGGGGGCGGGAACATTCAGTACTTC
.,TRBJ1-1,.,TRBV7-9,CASTHSDSNTEAFF,TGTGCCAGCACCCATTCCGACAGCAACACTGAAGCTTTCTTT
.,TRBJ2-3,TRBD2,TRBV5-8,CASSTGLARNTDTQYF,TGTGCCAGCAGCACAGGACTAGCTCGAAACACAGATACGCAGTATTTT
.,TRBJ1-6,TRBD1,TRBV3-1/TRBV3-2,CASSQAGGGNNSPLHF,TGTGCCAGCAGCCAAGCAGGGGGAGGAAATAATTCACCCCTCCACTTT
.,TRBJ1-2,.,TRBV3-1/TRBV3-2,CASSQFSFPYTF,TGTGCCAGCAGCCAATTCTCCTTTCCCTACACCTTC